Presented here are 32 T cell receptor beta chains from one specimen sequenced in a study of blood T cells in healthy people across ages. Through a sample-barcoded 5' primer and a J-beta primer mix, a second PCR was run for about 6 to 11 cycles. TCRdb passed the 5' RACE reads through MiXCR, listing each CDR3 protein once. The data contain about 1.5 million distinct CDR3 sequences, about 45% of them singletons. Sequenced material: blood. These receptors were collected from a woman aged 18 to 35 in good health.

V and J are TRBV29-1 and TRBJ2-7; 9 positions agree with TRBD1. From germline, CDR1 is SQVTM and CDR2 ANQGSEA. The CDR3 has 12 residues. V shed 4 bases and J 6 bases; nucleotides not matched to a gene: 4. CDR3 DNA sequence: TGCAGCGTTGTTTACAGGGGGCTCGAGCAGTACTTC. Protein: CSVVYRGLEQYF.

The CDR3 region is CASRKAGYSYEQYF. The CDR3 DNA follows: TGTGCCAGCAGAAAAGCGGGGTACTCCTACGAGCAGTACTTC. The rearrangement joins TRBV28 to TRBJ2-7, with 7 bases matching TRBD2. Germline CDR1 is MDHEN and CDR2 is SYDVKM. J gave up 0 bases and V 6 bases, and 5 bases lay outside the gene matches. The CDR3 is 14 residues long.

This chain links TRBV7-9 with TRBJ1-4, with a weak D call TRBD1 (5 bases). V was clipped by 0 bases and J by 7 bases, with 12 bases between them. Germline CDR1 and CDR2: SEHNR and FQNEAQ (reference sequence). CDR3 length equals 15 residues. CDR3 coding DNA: TGTGCCAGCAGCTTAGCGACGACAGTTCGTGAAAAACTGTTTTTT. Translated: CASSLATTVREKLFF.

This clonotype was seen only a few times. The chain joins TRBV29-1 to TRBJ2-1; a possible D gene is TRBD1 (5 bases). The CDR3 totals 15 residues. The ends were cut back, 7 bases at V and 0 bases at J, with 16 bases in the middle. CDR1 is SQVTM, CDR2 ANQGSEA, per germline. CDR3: CSARAQVSSYNEQFF. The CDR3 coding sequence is TGCAGCGCCCGAGCACAGGTGAGCTCCTACAATGAGCAGTTCTTC.

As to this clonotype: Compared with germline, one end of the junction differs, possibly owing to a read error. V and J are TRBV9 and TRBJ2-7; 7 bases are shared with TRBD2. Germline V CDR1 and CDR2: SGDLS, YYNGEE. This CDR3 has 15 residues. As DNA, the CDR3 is TGTGCCAGCAGCGTAAGTCCGGGAGGTTCCTACGGGCAGTACTTC. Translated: CASSVSPGGSYGQYF.

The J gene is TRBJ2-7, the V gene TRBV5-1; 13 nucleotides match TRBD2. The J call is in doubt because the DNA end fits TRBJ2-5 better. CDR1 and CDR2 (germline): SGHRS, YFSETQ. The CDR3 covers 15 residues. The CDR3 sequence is CASSVTSGRAETQYF. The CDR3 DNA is TGCGCCAGCAGCGTAACTAGCGGGAGGGCGGAGACCCAGTACTTC.

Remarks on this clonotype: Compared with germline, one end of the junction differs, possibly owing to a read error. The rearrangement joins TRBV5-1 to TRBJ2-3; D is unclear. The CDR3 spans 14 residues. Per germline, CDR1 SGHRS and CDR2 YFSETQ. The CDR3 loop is CASNLAEPQDTQYF. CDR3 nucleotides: TGCGCCAGCAACTTGGCCGAACCGCAGGATACGCAGTATTTT.

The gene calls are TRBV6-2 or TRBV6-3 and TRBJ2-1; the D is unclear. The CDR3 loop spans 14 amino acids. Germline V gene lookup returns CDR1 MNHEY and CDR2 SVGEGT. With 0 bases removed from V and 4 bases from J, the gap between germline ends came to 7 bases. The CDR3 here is CASSYSNGYNEQFF. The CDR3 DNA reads TGTGCCAGCAGTTACTCCAACGGTTACAATGAGCAGTTCTTC.

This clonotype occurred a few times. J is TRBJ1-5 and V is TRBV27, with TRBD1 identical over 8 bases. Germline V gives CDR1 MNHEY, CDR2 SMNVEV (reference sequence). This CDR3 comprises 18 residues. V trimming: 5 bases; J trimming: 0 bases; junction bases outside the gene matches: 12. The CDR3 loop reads CASSPVPGQVPSNQPQHF. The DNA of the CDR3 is TGTGCCAGCAGTCCAGTCCCGGGACAGGTTCCTAGCAATCAGCCCCAGCATTTT.

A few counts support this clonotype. The CDR3 coding sequence is TGTGCCAGCAGCTTAGGGCCCGGGACGCATTATGGCTACACCTTC. Translation: CASSLGPGTHYGYTF. The rearrangement uses TRBV7-8 and TRBJ1-2, with a possible D match to TRBD1 (5 bases). Germline lookup yields CDR1 SGHVS and CDR2 FQNEAQ. V was shortened by 1 base and J by 5 bases, with 14 bases between the two germline ends. This CDR3 comprises 15 residues.

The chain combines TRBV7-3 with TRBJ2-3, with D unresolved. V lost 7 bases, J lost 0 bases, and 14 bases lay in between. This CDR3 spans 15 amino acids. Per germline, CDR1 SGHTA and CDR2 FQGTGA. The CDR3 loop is CASKEGTPSTDTQYF. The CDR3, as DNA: TGTGCCAGCAAGGAAGGTACCCCGAGCACAGATACGCAGTATTTT.

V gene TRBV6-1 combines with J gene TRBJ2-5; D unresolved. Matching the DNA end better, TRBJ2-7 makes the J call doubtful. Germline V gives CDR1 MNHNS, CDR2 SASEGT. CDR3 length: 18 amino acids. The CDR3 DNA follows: TGTGCCAGCAGCGCACAGCTAATATCAAGAGTTAATACCTACGAGCAGTACTTC. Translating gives CASSAQLISRVNTYEQYF.

The DNA for the CDR3 is TGTGCCAGCAGCCAAGATTCACCTATTCGTGGAGGACAGGGGGACCACGAGCAGTACTTC. This encodes CASSQDSPIRGGQGDHEQYF. The V call is TRBV3-1, the J call TRBJ2-7; 10 bases map to TRBD1. This CDR3 has 20 residues. V dropped 0 bases and J dropped 5; count of bases not matched to a gene: 19. The V gene's germline CDR1 is LGHDT and CDR2 YNNKEL (reference sequence).

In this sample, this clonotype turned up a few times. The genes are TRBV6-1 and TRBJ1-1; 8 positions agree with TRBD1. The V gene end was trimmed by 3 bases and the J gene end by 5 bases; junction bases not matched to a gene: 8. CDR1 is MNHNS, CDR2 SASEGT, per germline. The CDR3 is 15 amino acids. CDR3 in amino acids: CASSDPDRERTEAFF. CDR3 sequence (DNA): TGTGCCAGCAGTGACCCGGACAGGGAAAGGACTGAAGCTTTCTTT.

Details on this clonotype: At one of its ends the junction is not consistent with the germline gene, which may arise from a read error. DNA of the CDR3: TGCAGCGTAAAGGCAGCCGTAAAAAATATTCAGTACTTC. Protein product: CSVKAAVKNIQYF. The chain recombines TRBV29-1 with TRBJ2-4; D unresolved. The CDR3 is 13 residues long. Germline CDR1 SQVTM, CDR2 ANQGSEA.

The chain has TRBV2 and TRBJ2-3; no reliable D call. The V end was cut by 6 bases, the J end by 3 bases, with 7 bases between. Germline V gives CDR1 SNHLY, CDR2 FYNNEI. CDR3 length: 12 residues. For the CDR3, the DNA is TGTGCCAGCAGGCCCGAAACAGATACGCAGTATTTT. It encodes CASRPETDTQYF.

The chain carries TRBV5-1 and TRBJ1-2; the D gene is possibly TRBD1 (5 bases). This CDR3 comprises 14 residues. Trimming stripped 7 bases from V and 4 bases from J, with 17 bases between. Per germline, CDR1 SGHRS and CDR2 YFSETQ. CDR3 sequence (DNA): TGCGCCAGCTCCTTGGAGGGGTACGGCTATGGCTACACCTTC. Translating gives CASSLEGYGYGYTF.

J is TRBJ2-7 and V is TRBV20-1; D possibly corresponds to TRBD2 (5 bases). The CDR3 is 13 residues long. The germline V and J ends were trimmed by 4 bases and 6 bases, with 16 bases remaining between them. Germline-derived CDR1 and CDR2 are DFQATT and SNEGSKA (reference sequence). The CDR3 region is CSATGSPYTEQYF. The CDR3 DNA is TGCAGTGCTACGGGGTCCCCCTACACCGAGCAGTACTTC.

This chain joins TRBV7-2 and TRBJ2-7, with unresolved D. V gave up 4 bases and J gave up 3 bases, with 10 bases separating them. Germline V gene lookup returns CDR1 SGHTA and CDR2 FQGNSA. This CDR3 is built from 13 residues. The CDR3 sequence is CASSSVPLYEQYF. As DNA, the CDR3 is TGTGCCAGCAGCTCGGTACCCCTCTACGAGCAGTACTTC.

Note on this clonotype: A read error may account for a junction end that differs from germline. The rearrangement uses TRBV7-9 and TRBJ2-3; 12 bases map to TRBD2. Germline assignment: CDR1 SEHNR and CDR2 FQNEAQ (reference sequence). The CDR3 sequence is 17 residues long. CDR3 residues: CASSSMTSGGGTDTQYF. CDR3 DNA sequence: TGTGCCAGTAGCTCTATGACTAGCGGGGGCGGCACAGATACGCAGTATTTT.

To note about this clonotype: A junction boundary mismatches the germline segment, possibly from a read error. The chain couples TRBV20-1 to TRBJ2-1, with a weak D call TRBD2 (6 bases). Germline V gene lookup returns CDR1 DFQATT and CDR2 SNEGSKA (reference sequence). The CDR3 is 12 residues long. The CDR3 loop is CGARDQGGEQFF. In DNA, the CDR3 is TGCGGTGCTAGAGATCAGGGAGGTGAGCAGTTCTTC.

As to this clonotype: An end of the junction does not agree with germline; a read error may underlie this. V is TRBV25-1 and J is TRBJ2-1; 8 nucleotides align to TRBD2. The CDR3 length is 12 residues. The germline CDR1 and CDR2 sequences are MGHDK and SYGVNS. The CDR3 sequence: CTSTGGVDEQFF. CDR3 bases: TGTACCAGCACCGGGGGGGTGGATGAGCAGTTCTTC.

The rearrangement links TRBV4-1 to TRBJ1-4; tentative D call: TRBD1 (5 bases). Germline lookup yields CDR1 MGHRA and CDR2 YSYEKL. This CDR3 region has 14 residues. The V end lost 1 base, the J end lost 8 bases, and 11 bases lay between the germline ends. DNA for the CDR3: TGCGCCAGCAGCCAAGGGGGACGTGGAGAAAAACTGTTTTTT. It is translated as CASSQGGRGEKLFF.

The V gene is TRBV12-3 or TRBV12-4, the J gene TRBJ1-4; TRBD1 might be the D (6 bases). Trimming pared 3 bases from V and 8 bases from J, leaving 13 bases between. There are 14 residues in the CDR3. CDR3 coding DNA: TGTGCCAGCAGTTTTGGGGACATCAGGGAAAAACTGTTTTTT. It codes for CASSFGDIREKLFF.

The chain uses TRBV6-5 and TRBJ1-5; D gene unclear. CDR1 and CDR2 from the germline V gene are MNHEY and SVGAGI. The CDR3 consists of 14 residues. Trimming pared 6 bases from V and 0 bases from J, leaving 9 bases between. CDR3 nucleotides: TGTGCCAGCAGGGAAACAGTTAGCAATCAGCCCCAGCATTTT. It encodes CASRETVSNQPQHF.

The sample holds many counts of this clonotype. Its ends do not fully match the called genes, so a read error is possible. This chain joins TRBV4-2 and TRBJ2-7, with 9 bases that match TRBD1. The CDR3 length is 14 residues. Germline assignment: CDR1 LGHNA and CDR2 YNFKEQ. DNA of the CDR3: TGCGCCAGCAGCCAGGACAGGGGACCCTACGAGCAGTACTTC. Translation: CASSQDRGPYEQYF.

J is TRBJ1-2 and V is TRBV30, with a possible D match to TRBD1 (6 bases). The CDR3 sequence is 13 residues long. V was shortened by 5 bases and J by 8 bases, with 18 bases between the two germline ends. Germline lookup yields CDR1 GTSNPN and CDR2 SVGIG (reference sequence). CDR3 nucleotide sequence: TGTGCCTGGGTCGTAGGGGGGGACCTGGGCTACACCTTC. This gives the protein CAWVVGGDLGYTF.

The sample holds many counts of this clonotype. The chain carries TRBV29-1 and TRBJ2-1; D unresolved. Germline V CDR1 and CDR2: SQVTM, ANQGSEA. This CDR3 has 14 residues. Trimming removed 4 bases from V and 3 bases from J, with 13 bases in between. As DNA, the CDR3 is TGCAGCGTTGTGGCCTGGGGTTTCTACAATGAGCAGTTCTTC. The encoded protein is CSVVAWGFYNEQFF.

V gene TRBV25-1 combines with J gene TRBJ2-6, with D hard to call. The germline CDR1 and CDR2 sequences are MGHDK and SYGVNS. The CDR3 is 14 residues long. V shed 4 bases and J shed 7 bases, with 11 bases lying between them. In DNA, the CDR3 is TGTGCCAGCAGTGCCACTCTGGGAGCCAACGTCCTGACTTTC. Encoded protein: CASSATLGANVLTF.

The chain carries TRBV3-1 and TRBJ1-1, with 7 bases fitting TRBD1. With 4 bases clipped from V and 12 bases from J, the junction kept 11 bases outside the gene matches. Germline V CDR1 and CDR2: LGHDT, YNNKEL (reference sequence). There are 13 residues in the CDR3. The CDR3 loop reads CASSLTPGTDTFF. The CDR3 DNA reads TGTGCCAGCAGCCTCACACCCGGGACAGATACTTTCTTT. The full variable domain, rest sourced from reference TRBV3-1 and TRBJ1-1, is DTAVSQTPKYLVTQMGNDKSIKCEQNLGHDTMYWYKQDSKKFLKIMFSYNNKELIINETVPNRFSPKSPDKAHLNLHINSLELGDSAVYFCASSLTPGTDTFFGQGTRLTVV.

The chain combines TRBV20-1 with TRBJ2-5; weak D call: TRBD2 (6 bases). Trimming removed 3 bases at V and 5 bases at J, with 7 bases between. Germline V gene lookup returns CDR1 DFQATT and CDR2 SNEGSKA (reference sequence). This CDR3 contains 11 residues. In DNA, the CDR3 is TGCAGTGCTAGGGGACTCGAGACCCAGTACTTC. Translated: CSARGLETQYF.

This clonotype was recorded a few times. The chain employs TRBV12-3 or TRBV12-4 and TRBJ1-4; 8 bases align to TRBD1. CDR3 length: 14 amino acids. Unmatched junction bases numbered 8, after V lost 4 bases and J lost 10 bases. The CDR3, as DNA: TGTGCCAGCAGTTCCGGGACAGGTGGTACAAAACTGTTTTTT. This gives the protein CASSSGTGGTKLFF.